These 6 T cell receptor beta chains came from one sample sequenced in a study of Tregs in tolerant kidney transplant recipients. Mixed chimerism was transient after nonmyeloablative marrow transplants from related graft donors. Here immunoSEQ multiplex PCR was the method, and the copy in TCRdb shows in-frame clones only, minus some. The sample carries about 64,000 clones, 87% recorded once. The starting material was CD4+ T cells from blood (PBMCs), obtained 6 months after the transplant. Every receptor here comes from a human patient who received a combined kidney and bone marrow transplant. Some of these T cells may belong to the graft donor.

The rearrangement uses TRBV5-1 and TRBJ1-1, with 9 bases lining up with TRBD1. J lost 3 bases, V lost 3 bases, and 3 bases had no gene match. The germline gives CDR1 SGHRS, CDR2 YFSETQ. CDR3 length equals 14 residues. CDR3 in amino acids: CASSYRTGDTEAFF. Written as DNA, the CDR3 is TGCGCCAGCAGCTACCGGACAGGGGACACTGAAGCTTTCTTT.

This chain joins TRBV4-3 and TRBJ2-1, with 12 bases fitting TRBD2. In germline, CDR1 is LGHNA, CDR2 YSLEER. The CDR3 has 17 residues. Trimming cost V 1 base and J 6 bases; bases outside gene matches: 7. This CDR3 reads CASSQVPSSGRANEQFF. The CDR3 nucleotides are TGCGCCAGCAGCCAAGTCCCCTCTAGCGGGAGGGCCAATGAGCAGTTCTTC.

This clone was recorded a few times. The J gene is TRBJ1-2, the V gene TRBV2; 11 bases line up with TRBD1. The germline CDR1 and CDR2 sequences are SNHLY and FYNNEI. This CDR3 region has 14 residues. The V and J ends lost 5 bases and 8 bases, in that order; junction bases with no gene match: 7. CDR3 protein: CASSRDRGFGGYTF. As DNA, the CDR3 is TGTGCCAGCAGTAGGGACAGGGGGTTTGGCGGCTACACCTTC.

The CDR3: CASSFSSAGDYGYTF. In nucleotides, the CDR3 is TGTGCCAGCAGCTTTTCGTCAGCAGGGGACTATGGCTACACCTTC. The chain couples TRBV7-8 to TRBJ1-2; a weak D match, TRBD1 (6 bases). This CDR3 spans 15 amino acids. Trimming removed 3 bases at V and 3 bases at J, with 14 bases between. The germline V gene encodes CDR1 SGHVS and CDR2 FQNEAQ. The full variable domain, rest sourced from reference TRBV7-8 and TRBJ1-2, is GAGVSQSPRYKVAKRGQDVALRCDPISGHVSLFWYQQALGQGPEFLTYFQNEAQLDKSGLPSDRFFAERPEGSVSTLKIQRTQQEDSAVYLCASSFSSAGDYGYTFGSGTRLTVV.

V usage is TRBV30 and J usage is TRBJ2-2; TRBD2 matches at 14 bases. CDR1 GTSNPN and CDR2 SVGIG come from the germline V gene (reference sequence). V dropped 8 bases and J dropped 6; count of bases not matched to a gene: 14. This CDR3 comprises 17 residues. The CDR3 sequence: CARKTGLAGVIPGELFF. The CDR3 DNA follows: TGTGCCAGGAAAACGGGACTAGCGGGAGTGATCCCCGGGGAGCTGTTTTTT.

The V gene is TRBV5-6, the J gene TRBJ1-5; no clear D gene. There are 13 residues in the CDR3. Germline V gene sequence: CDR1 SGHDT, CDR2 YYEEEE. Trimming took 1 base from V and 4 from J, leaving 6 bases between them. The CDR3 nucleotides are TGTGCCAGCAGCTTGTACGGGAATCAGCCCCAGCATTTT. Translation gives CASSLYGNQPQHF. Complete variable domain (other parts from reference TRBV5-6 and TRBJ1-5): DAGVTQSPTHLIKTRGQQVTLRCSPKSGHDTVSWYQQALGQGPQFIFQYYEEEERQRGNFPDRFSGHQFPNYSSELNVNALLLGDSALYLCASSLYGNQPQHFGDGTRLSIL.